The 14 T cell receptor beta chains given below trace back to one sample, sequenced in a study of T cells expressing NK-cell markers. After re-calling the 5' RACE reads, TCRdb lists one entry per CDR3 protein, DNA absent. This table holds roughly 170,000 distinct CDR3 sequences. The sample comprised blood T cells: a sorted CD56 or NKG2C T cell subset, CD4+ or CD8+ T cells, or bulk PBMC T cells (not recorded which). The receptors derive from a woman between 18 and 70 years old in good health.

The chain links TRBV6-1 to TRBJ2-1; the D gene TCRdb calls, TRBD2, cannot be checked with no DNA. The CDR3 has 17 residues. CDR1 is MNHNS, CDR2 SASEGT, per germline. The CDR3 sequence: CASRKSGRAVYYNEQFF.

This chain connects TRBV7-2 to TRBJ1-4. The germline gives CDR1 SGHTA, CDR2 FQGNSA. The CDR3 spans 14 residues. The CDR3: CASSLEVADEKLFF.

The chain couples TRBV15 to TRBJ2-1; TCRdb's assignment of TRBD2 cannot be checked, as there is no DNA. CDR3 length: 18 amino acids. Germline V gene sequence: CDR1 LNHNV, CDR2 YYDKDF (reference sequence). The CDR3 is CATSRDQWGLAGGREQFF.

J is TRBJ2-3 and V is TRBV20-1. CDR3 length: 18 residues. Germline V gene sequence: CDR1 DFQATT, CDR2 SNEGSKA (reference sequence). The CDR3 reads CSARDLGVKSASTDTQYF.

CDR3 sequence: CATRQGGAGELFF. This chain joins TRBV10-3 and TRBJ2-2; the TCRdb D gene call, TRBD1, has no DNA to confirm it. This CDR3 is 13 amino acids long. CDR1 ENHRY and CDR2 SYGVKD come from the germline V gene.

The chain combines TRBV4-2 with TRBJ2-1; TCRdb gives TRBD2 as the D gene, but with no DNA this cannot be confirmed. This CDR3 comprises 16 residues. Germline V gives CDR1 LGHNA, CDR2 YNFKEQ. The CDR3 is CASSPKAGSVYNEQFF.

The CDR3 protein is CASSLQGLNNQPQHF. V usage is TRBV12-3 or TRBV12-4 and J usage is TRBJ1-5. The length of the CDR3 is 15 residues.

V gene TRBV5-1 combines with J gene TRBJ2-5; TCRdb's D gene call, TRBD2, goes unchecked for lack of DNA. The CDR3 contains 15 residues. Germline CDR1 is SGHRS and CDR2 is YFSETQ. This CDR3 is CASSFTSGNQETQYF.

The rearrangement uses TRBV3-1 and TRBJ1-1; TCRdb reports TRBD1, a call that lacks DNA to check it against. Per germline, CDR1 LGHDT and CDR2 YNNKEL (reference sequence). The CDR3 totals 11 residues. The CDR3 loop is CASSATGLAFF.

V gene TRBV12-5 combines with J gene TRBJ2-1; TCRdb's D call, TRBD1, is unchecked because there is no DNA. This CDR3 region has 16 residues. Germline V gene data show CDR1 as LGHNT and CDR2 as FRNRAP. The CDR3 region is CASGRGQGASYNEQFF.

V usage is TRBV29-1 and J usage is TRBJ2-7; TCRdb's D gene call, TRBD1, goes unchecked for lack of DNA. CDR1 is SQVTM and CDR2 is ANQGSEA in the germline V gene. The CDR3 runs 12 residues. The CDR3 region is CSAGQGLQEQYF.

The chain combines TRBV14 with TRBJ2-1; TCRdb's D call, TRBD2, is unchecked because there is no DNA. The CDR3 runs 15 residues. Germline V gives CDR1 SGHDN, CDR2 FVKESK. CDR3 sequence reads: CASSQVAGGPYEQFF. Full variable domain (remainder filled in from reference TRBV14 and TRBJ2-1): EAGVTQFPSHSVIEKGQTVTLRCDPISGHDNLYWYRRVMGKEIKFLLHFVKESKQDESGMPNNRFLAERTGGTYSTLKVQPAELEDSGVYFCASSQVAGGPYEQFFGPGTRLTVL.

The genes are TRBV2 and TRBJ1-1; TCRdb lists TRBD1, though no DNA is available to test this call. The CDR3 covers 14 residues. CDR1 and CDR2 from the germline V gene are SNHLY and FYNNEI. The CDR3 spells CASMRGRMNTEAFF.

The chain combines TRBV3-1 with TRBJ1-3. This CDR3 is built from 16 residues. CDR1 and CDR2 (germline): LGHDT, YNNKEL (reference sequence). This CDR3 is CASSQDSGSSGNTIYF.